Given below is one T cell receptor (beta chain) in context. V lost 1 base and J lost 8, with 17 bases in between. Germline assignment: CDR1 SGHTA and CDR2 FQGNSA. The CDR3 has 15 amino acids. Original processing notes: Nucleated cell counts were estimated from reference gene primer amplification. Using immunoSEQ multiplex PCR, the repertoire was profiled, and TCRdb retains in-frame clones only, with some absent. V and J calls and clone size are as listed in that table; D and trimming were resolved from the DNA. The profile shows around 200,000 clones, more than 75% of them singletons. The data stem from a study of blood T cell repertoires in COVID-19.

The sequence came from an elderly woman with acute or convalescent COVID-19. The specimen was peripheral blood. V is TRBV7-2 and J is TRBJ1-2, with no clear D. The CDR3 is CASSLDYNRKDGYTF. The CDR3 region has the DNA TGTGCCAGCAGCTTAGATTACAACAGAAAAGACGGCTACACCTTC. The full variable domain, completed using reference TRBV7-2 and TRBJ1-2, is GAGVSQSPSNKVTEKGKDVELRCDPISGHTALYWYRQSLGQGLEFLIYFQGNSAPDKSGLPSDRFSAERTGGSVSTLTIQRTQQEDSAVYLCASSLDYNRKDGYTFGSGTRLTVV.